Shown below are 31 T cell receptor beta chains from a single sample sequenced in a study of blood T cell repertoires in COVID-19. The assay was immunoSEQ multiplex PCR, and TCRdb's table has in-frame clones only and misses some. This sample yields more than 300,000 clones, of which about 83% are seen a single time; under 2% belongs to the top ten. The source material was peripheral blood. The source of these receptors is a woman aged 45-60 years with acute or convalescent COVID-19.

The chain links TRBV7-2 to TRBJ1-2; D is possibly TRBD1 (6 bases). V dropped 6 bases and J dropped 6 bases, with 23 bases sitting between them. The CDR3 is made up of 16 amino acids. The germline V gene encodes CDR1 SGHTA and CDR2 FQGNSA. CDR3 sequence (DNA): TGTGCCAGCAGTTATGACAGGATACAAAAGGGCCATGGCTACACCTTC. Translation gives CASSYDRIQKGHGYTF.

The sample holds one count of this clone. The chain uses TRBV5-6 and TRBJ2-3, with 8 bases identical to TRBD1. The CDR3 sequence is 16 residues long. V was clipped by 4 bases and J by 1 base; unmatched bases: 8. Germline CDR1 and CDR2: SGHDT and YYEEEE. The CDR3 DNA reads as TGTGCCAGCAGCGCAATGACAGGGGTGGGCACAGATACGCAGTATTTT. This codes for CASSAMTGVGTDTQYF.

The V gene is TRBV7-9, the J gene TRBJ1-1, with a possible D match to TRBD1 (5 bases). Trimming took 4 bases from V and 1 from J, leaving 13 bases between them. The germline CDR1 and CDR2 sequences are SEHNR and FQNEAQ (reference sequence). The CDR3 has 15 residues. The CDR3 DNA is TGTGCCAGCAGCTCAGACAGAGCCTCGAACACTGAAGCTTTCTTT. This codes for CASSSDRASNTEAFF.

The chain is built from TRBV4-1 and TRBJ2-5; no clear D. Trimming took 0 bases from V and 1 from J, leaving 9 bases between them. The CDR3 is made up of 15 amino acids. Per the germline V gene, CDR1 is MGHRA and CDR2 is YSYEKL. CDR3 bases: TGCGCCAGCAGCCAAGATTCCACTCTCCAAGAGACCCAGTACTTC. It encodes CASSQDSTLQETQYF.

CDR3 sequence: CASSPRLAVLEIGELFF. The CDR3 coding sequence is TGTGCCAGCTCACCCCGACTAGCGGTCCTGGAGATCGGGGAGCTGTTTTTT. The rearrangement links TRBV18 to TRBJ2-2, with 9 positions matching TRBD2. The CDR3 covers 17 residues. Looked up from germline, CDR1 is KGHSH and CDR2 is LQKENI. Trimming cost V 3 bases and J 7 bases; bases outside gene matches: 12.

This chain joins TRBV3-1 (or the pseudogene TRBV3-2) and TRBJ2-2; possibly TRBD1 for D (5 bases). This CDR3 contains 13 residues. CDR1 is LGHDT and CDR2 is YNNKEL in the germline V gene (reference sequence). The V and J ends lost 5 bases and 6 bases respectively, with 10 bases between them. For the CDR3, the DNA is TGTGCCAGCAGCGGGGCTTGGGCCGGGGAGCTGTTTTTT. It specifies CASSGAWAGELFF.

The chain uses TRBV9 and TRBJ2-7; tentatively, D is TRBD1 (6 bases). CDR1 is SGDLS and CDR2 is YYNGEE in the germline V gene. Trimming took 0 bases from V and 3 from J, leaving 10 bases between them. This CDR3 has 14 amino acids. CDR3 sequence: CASSVGQGRYEQYF. The CDR3 region has the DNA TGTGCCAGCAGCGTAGGGCAGGGGCGCTACGAGCAGTACTTC.

This clone was picked up one time. The chain's CDR3 is CASSLAGVKNIQYF. The CDR3 DNA sequence: TGTGCCAGCAGTTTAGCGGGAGTCAAAAACATTCAGTACTTC. The chain recombines TRBV28 with TRBJ2-4; 7 nucleotides align to TRBD2. Germline V lookup: CDR1 MDHEN, CDR2 SYDVKM. The CDR3 is 14 residues long. Trimming cost V 2 bases and J 3 bases; bases outside gene matches: 1.

This clone was observed a single time. The chain employs TRBV7-2 and TRBJ2-3; 9 positions agree with TRBD2. The trim removed 5 bases at V and 2 bases at J, leaving 5 bases unmatched. Germline V gene sequence: CDR1 SGHTA, CDR2 FQGNSA. This CDR3 is 15 amino acids long. CDR3 amino acids: CASSPWTSATDTQYF. CDR3 coding DNA: TGTGCCAGCAGCCCGTGGACTAGCGCCACAGATACGCAGTATTTT.

The chain couples TRBV11-2 to TRBJ2-7; no clear D. Germline V lookup: CDR1 SGHAT, CDR2 FQNNGV. CDR3 length: 12 residues. Trimming removed 4 bases at V and 1 base at J, with 5 bases between. The CDR3: CASSSPSYEQYF. Written as DNA, the CDR3 is TGTGCCAGCAGCTCTCCTTCCTACGAGCAGTACTTC.

The chain employs TRBV19 and TRBJ2-1, with D possibly TRBD2 on 5 matching bases. V shed 1 base and J shed 0 bases, with 13 bases lying between them. Germline loops: CDR1 LNHDA, CDR2 SQIVND (reference sequence). This CDR3 is 17 amino acids long. The CDR3 protein is CASSIGEGRSSYNEQFF. As DNA, the CDR3 is TGTGCCAGTAGTATAGGCGAGGGCAGGAGCTCCTACAATGAGCAGTTCTTC.

This chain uses TRBV7-8 with TRBJ1-4; TRBD1 might be the D (6 bases). Germline lookup yields CDR1 SGHVS and CDR2 FQNEAQ. This CDR3 comprises 15 residues. V shed 6 bases and J shed 4 bases, with 15 bases lying between them. CDR3 sequence (DNA): TGTGCCAGCAGTTTCCAGGGGCAGGTTAATGAAAAACTGTTTTTT. Protein: CASSFQGQVNEKLFF.

J is TRBJ2-7 and V is TRBV7-8; TRBD1 might be the D (6 bases). The V and J ends lost 5 bases and 2 bases respectively, with 13 bases between them. Germline V lookup: CDR1 SGHVS, CDR2 FQNEAQ. This CDR3 has 14 residues. The CDR3 nucleotides are TGTGCCAGCAGCCACAGGGACCCGGCCTACGAGCAGTACTTC. Its protein is CASSHRDPAYEQYF. The whole variable domain, filled in from reference TRBV7-8 and TRBJ2-7, reads GAGVSQSPRYKVAKRGQDVALRCDPISGHVSLFWYQQALGQGPEFLTYFQNEAQLDKSGLPSDRFFAERPEGSVSTLKIQRTQQEDSAVYLCASSHRDPAYEQYFGPGTRLTVT.

CDR3 nucleotides: TGTGCCAGCAGCGTCTGTTTAACCGGGACTAGCGCCTCCCCTTGTGAGCAGTACTTC. Its protein product is CASSVCLTGTSASPCEQYF. The V gene is TRBV9, the J gene TRBJ2-7; 10 bases are a match to TRBD2. The CDR3 totals 19 residues. V trimming: 2 bases; J trimming: 7 bases; junction bases outside the gene matches: 21. The germline gives CDR1 SGDLS, CDR2 YYNGEE.

This clone occurred once. The chain carries TRBV13 and TRBJ1-2; possibly TRBD1 for D (5 bases). Per the germline V gene, CDR1 is PRHDT and CDR2 is FYEKMQ (reference sequence). V was cut by 3 bases and J by 8 bases, with 16 bases left in between. This CDR3 contains 14 residues. Here the CDR3 reads CASSLGRRGAGYTF. DNA of the CDR3: TGTGCCAGCAGCTTGGGGAGGAGGGGCGCGGGCTACACCTTC.

This clone was seen more than once but under ten times. V gene TRBV24-1 combines with J gene TRBJ2-6; TRBD1 matches 9 bases. Germline V CDR1 and CDR2: KGHDR, SFDVKD. Trimming took 5 bases from V and 9 from J; bases not matched to a gene: 7. The length of the CDR3 is 15 residues. CDR3 bases: TGTGCCACCAGTGCGGGGACAGGGATCGGCAACGTCCTGACTTTC. Translated, it gives CATSAGTGIGNVLTF.

This clone has a handful of counts. V is TRBV2 and J is TRBJ1-1, with TRBD1 identical over 8 bases. Losses at the gene ends were 5 bases for V and 2 bases for J; bases not matched to a gene: 7. The CDR3 runs to 15 residues. CDR1 is SNHLY, CDR2 FYNNEI, per germline. The CDR3 region is CASSYGTGDNTEAFF. DNA of the CDR3: TGTGCCAGCAGTTACGGGACAGGAGACAACACTGAAGCTTTCTTT.

V usage is TRBV7-8 and J usage is TRBJ1-1; D is perhaps TRBD1 (6 bases). The V end lost 5 bases, the J end lost 4 bases, and 14 bases lay between the germline ends. The CDR3 consists of 14 residues. The germline V gene encodes CDR1 SGHVS and CDR2 FQNEAQ. In nucleotides, the CDR3 is TGTGCCAGCAGCACTTACAGGGAAGGCACTGAAGCTTTCTTT. It codes for CASSTYREGTEAFF.

This clone came up once. V is TRBV24-1 and J is TRBJ2-3; unclear D gene. Trimming pared 5 bases from V and 3 bases from J, leaving 8 bases between. Looked up from germline, CDR1 is KGHDR and CDR2 is SFDVKD. This CDR3 spans 13 amino acids. As DNA, the CDR3 is TGTGCCACCAGTGTCGGTCAAACAGATACGCAGTATTTT. This gives the protein CATSVGQTDTQYF.

The gene calls are TRBV5-1 and TRBJ2-3, with 7 positions matching TRBD2. The CDR3 sequence is 15 residues long. Unmatched junction bases numbered 9, after V lost 4 bases and J lost 4 bases. Per the germline V gene, CDR1 is SGHRS and CDR2 is YFSETQ. This CDR3 reads CASSHGTTGADTQYF. The CDR3 DNA sequence: TGCGCCAGCAGCCACGGGACTACTGGCGCAGATACGCAGTATTTT.

The chain employs TRBV5-4 and TRBJ1-5; D unresolved. Trimming took 0 bases from V and 0 from J, leaving 4 bases between them. Per germline, CDR1 SGHNT and CDR2 YYREEE (reference sequence). This CDR3 comprises 14 residues. CDR3 sequence (DNA): TGTGCCAGCAGCTTGGCTTTTAGCAATCAGCCCCAGCATTTT. Protein sequence: CASSLAFSNQPQHF.

The chain uses TRBV24-1 and TRBJ2-1; 7 bases line up with TRBD2. CDR1 and CDR2 (germline): KGHDR, SFDVKD. The CDR3 is 16 residues long. V was pared by 3 bases and J by 1 base, with 5 bases of the junction left unmatched. The CDR3 loop is CATSDRAGKSYNEQFF. The CDR3 bases are TGTGCCACCAGTGATAGAGCGGGGAAATCCTACAATGAGCAGTTCTTC.

A note on this clone: The identical CDR3 is also encoded by other nucleotide sequences in the sample. The rearrangement uses TRBV5-1 and TRBJ2-1; D is unresolved. This CDR3 comprises 13 residues. The V end lost 0 bases, the J end lost 5 bases, and 6 bases lay between the germline ends. Germline CDR1 reads SGHRS; CDR2 reads YFSETQ. The CDR3 region has the DNA TGCGCCAGCAGCTTGGCCACGGACAATGAGCAGTTCTTC. Translated, it gives CASSLATDNEQFF.

The sample holds one count of this clone. This chain joins TRBV28 and TRBJ2-7, with TRBD1 matching over 11 bases. The junction had 3 bases not matched to a gene; V was cut back by 1 base and J by 1 base. The CDR3 covers 16 residues. Germline V gene sequence: CDR1 MDHEN, CDR2 SYDVKM. The CDR3: CASSLLRDRGSYEQYF. CDR3 nucleotides: TGTGCCAGCAGTTTATTACGGGACAGGGGGTCCTACGAGCAGTACTTC.

The chain is built from TRBV28 and TRBJ2-1; 11 positions match TRBD2. The CDR3 extends over 15 amino acids. The germline CDR1 and CDR2 sequences are MDHEN and SYDVKM. Trimming at V came to 8 bases and at J to 7 bases, leaving 10 bases not matched to a gene. The chain's CDR3 is CASVARLAGFNEQFF. The CDR3 bases are TGTGCCAGCGTAGCGAGACTAGCGGGATTTAATGAGCAGTTCTTC.

The chain is built from TRBV27 and TRBJ1-2; D possibly corresponds to TRBD1 (5 bases). The CDR3 is 14 amino acids. The germline gives CDR1 MNHEY, CDR2 SMNVEV (reference sequence). Trimming removed 5 bases at V and 8 bases at J, with 18 bases between. CDR3 in amino acids: CASSPSGRGRGYTF. The CDR3 DNA is TGTGCCAGCAGTCCGTCGGGGCGGGGCCGGGGCTACACCTTC.

This clone was recorded a few times. V usage is TRBV7-2 and J usage is TRBJ2-7; 8 bases fit TRBD2. The trim removed 5 bases at V and 3 bases at J, leaving 6 bases unmatched. The CDR3 covers 14 residues. The germline gives CDR1 SGHTA, CDR2 FQGNSA. CDR3 DNA: TGTGCCAGCAGCCCCGGTCGGGGGGGCTACGAGCAGTACTTC. Protein product: CASSPGRGGYEQYF.

CDR3 region: CASSLSGQAGYGYTF. The CDR3 DNA follows: TGTGCCAGCAGTTTATCGGGACAGGCCGGCTATGGCTACACCTTC. The gene calls are TRBV27 and TRBJ1-2; 8 positions agree with TRBD1. The V and J ends lost 0 bases and 4 bases, in that order; junction bases with no gene match: 4. CDR1 is MNHEY and CDR2 is SMNVEV in the germline V gene (reference sequence). The CDR3 totals 15 residues.

This chain connects TRBV6-5 to TRBJ2-1, with TRBD2 identical over 12 bases. The CDR3 length is 15 residues. Trimming removed 6 bases from V and 9 bases from J; junction bases left unmatched: 9. Looked up from germline, CDR1 is MNHEY and CDR2 is SVGAGI. CDR3 amino acids: CASRRRTSGTGEQFF. In DNA, the CDR3 is TGTGCCAGCAGGAGAAGGACTAGCGGGACGGGTGAGCAGTTCTTC.

The chain recombines TRBV6-5 with TRBJ2-3; 9 positions agree with TRBD1. Germline values: CDR1 MNHEY, CDR2 SVGAGI. Trimming cost V 6 bases and J 3 bases; bases outside gene matches: 4. The CDR3 loop spans 14 amino acids. The CDR3 region has the DNA TGTGCCAGCAGAACAGGGGGCACGACAGATACGCAGTATTTT. Its protein is CASRTGGTTDTQYF.

The chain links TRBV5-1 to TRBJ1-1; weak D call: TRBD1 (6 bases). Trimming took off 4 bases at V and 0 bases at J, with 16 bases between the two ends. Germline-derived CDR1 and CDR2 are SGHRS and YFSETQ. This CDR3 contains 16 residues. The CDR3 reads CASSVTPGQLNTEAFF. CDR3 nucleotide sequence: TGCGCCAGCAGCGTGACCCCGGGACAATTGAACACTGAAGCTTTCTTT.